This T cell receptor (beta chain) came from a study of OX40 agonist ivuxolimab in advanced cancers. Study at large: Under the entry rules, prior anti-PD-1, anti-PD-L1 or anti-CTLA-4 therapy was allowed, and 35% to 40% had some. Findings and caveats of the study: In a subset of nonresponders, normalized T-cell clonal expansion was also low.

No patient had autoimmune disease or received systemic immunosuppression. As to this clone: The target antigen is unknown.

Sequencing used immunoSEQ multiplex PCR; TCRdb keeps in-frame clones, though not all of them. The profile shows 20,000 to 30,000 clones, approximately 91% of them singletons. The CDR3 covers 12 residues. V was pared by 7 bases and J by 8 bases, with 11 bases between. The V gene's germline CDR1 is MDHEN and CDR2 SYDVKM. The receptor was isolated from an adult with an advanced solid tumor such as melanoma, head and neck, liver or kidney cancer. This rearrangement joins TRBV28 to TRBJ1-4; the D is unclear. Specimen: CD4+ or CD8+ T cells sorted from blood, collected in a trial of the OX40 agonist ivuxolimab. The CDR3 protein is CASKSADEKLFF. CDR3 coding DNA: TGTGCCAGCAAATCGGCAGACGAAAAACTGTTTTTT.